A single sample is the source of the 32 T cell receptor beta chains below, sequenced in a study of blood T cell repertoires in COVID-19. Profiled with immunoSEQ multiplex PCR; TCRdb holds only in-frame clones, not every one. The sample has over 200,000 clones, roughly 90% seen once; the top ten hold roughly 6.5%. Sequencing was done on a sample of peripheral blood. These receptors originate from a man aged 55-75 years who had recovered from COVID-19.

V is TRBV11-3 and J is TRBJ2-1, with TRBD2 identical over 14 bases. The trim removed 0 bases at V and 10 bases at J, leaving 14 bases unmatched. The CDR3 runs to 19 residues. Germline values: CDR1 SGHNT, CDR2 YENEEA. CDR3 DNA: TGTGCCAGCAGCTTAGATAATATGGGACTAGCGGGAGCCCCAAGGGAGCAGTTCTTC. As protein: CASSLDNMGLAGAPREQFF.

The V call is TRBV29-1, the J call TRBJ2-5, with 10 nucleotides matching TRBD1. J gave up 9 bases and V 7 bases, and 8 bases lay outside the gene matches. The CDR3 runs to 12 residues. CDR1 SQVTM and CDR2 ANQGSEA come from the germline V gene. In nucleotides, the CDR3 is TGCAGCGCTGGGTCCGGGACAGGGGCCCAGTACTTC. This translates into CSAGSGTGAQYF.

The count of this clone is one. The rearrangement joins TRBV5-4 to TRBJ2-7; TRBD1 matches at 9 bases. With 5 bases clipped from V and 2 bases from J, the junction kept 8 bases outside the gene matches. This CDR3 has 15 amino acids. Germline CDR1 and CDR2: SGHNT and YYREEE (reference sequence). The CDR3 spells CASRPDRGTAYEQYF. The CDR3 DNA reads as TGTGCCAGCAGACCTGACAGGGGGACGGCCTACGAGCAGTACTTC. Using reference TRBV5-4 and TRBJ2-7 for the parts outside the CDR3, the full variable domain is ETGVTQSPTHLIKTRGQQVTLRCSSQSGHNTVSWYQQALGQGPQFIFQYYREEENGRGNFPPRFSGLQFPNYSSELNVNALELDDSALYLCASRPDRGTAYEQYFGPGTRLTVT.

This sequence joins TRBV27 and TRBJ2-4; 8 nucleotides agree with TRBD1. Germline values: CDR1 MNHEY, CDR2 SMNVEV (reference sequence). This CDR3 comprises 14 residues. The V gene end was trimmed by 4 bases and the J gene end by 8 bases; junction bases not matched to a gene: 7. The CDR3 region is CASSSWTGLDIQYF. The CDR3 DNA sequence: TGTGCCAGCAGTTCCTGGACAGGGTTGGACATTCAGTACTTC.

The chain employs TRBV5-1 and TRBJ1-3; tentatively, D is TRBD1 (5 bases). Germline V lookup: CDR1 SGHRS, CDR2 YFSETQ. V was shortened by 5 bases and J by 1 base, with 16 bases between the two germline ends. This CDR3 has 16 amino acids. CDR3: CASSTIGGSSGNTIYF. The CDR3 nucleotides are TGCGCCAGCAGTACAATCGGGGGGTCTTCTGGAAACACCATATATTTT.

The rearrangement joins TRBV25-1 to TRBJ2-7; TRBD1 might be the D (6 bases). Germline loops: CDR1 MGHDK, CDR2 SYGVNS. This CDR3 contains 15 residues. Between the trimmed V and J ends, which lost 2 bases and 2 bases, there was a span of 13 bases. In nucleotides, the CDR3 is TGTGCCAGCAGTGAACTCGGGACACTAGCCTACGAGCAGTACTTC. Its protein product is CASSELGTLAYEQYF.

V and J are TRBV5-1 and TRBJ1-5; 8 bases align to TRBD1. The CDR3 runs to 15 residues. The ends lost 0 bases at V and 6 bases at J; junction bases unmatched: 5. The germline V gene encodes CDR1 SGHRS and CDR2 YFSETQ. CDR3 coding DNA: TGCGCCAGCAGCTTGGCAACAGGGGGAGGTCAGCCCCAGCATTTT. Its translation: CASSLATGGGQPQHF.

CDR3 in amino acids: CASSAGQGQGNVGGYTF. The CDR3 DNA reads TGTGCCAGCAGCGCCGGACAGGGACAGGGGAACGTAGGCGGCTACACCTTC. This rearrangement joins TRBV9 to TRBJ1-2, with 10 bases fitting TRBD1. Germline-derived CDR1 and CDR2 are SGDLS and YYNGEE. CDR3 length equals 17 residues. The junction had 16 bases not matched to a gene; V was cut back by 3 bases and J by 8 bases.

This clone appeared a few times. The gene calls are TRBV11-2 and TRBJ2-3, with D maybe TRBD2 (5 bases). Per germline, CDR1 SGHAT and CDR2 FQNNGV. Trimming took off 1 base at V and 0 bases at J, with 14 bases between the two ends. The CDR3 covers 17 residues. The CDR3 reads CASSLVNRGSSTDTQYF. The DNA of the CDR3 is TGTGCCAGCAGCTTAGTCAACCGGGGTTCTAGCACAGATACGCAGTATTTT.

The rearrangement uses TRBV27 and TRBJ2-3; 8 bases line up with TRBD1. Trimming took 5 bases from V and 0 from J; bases not matched to a gene: 4. In germline, CDR1 is MNHEY, CDR2 SMNVEV (reference sequence). The CDR3 consists of 15 residues. The CDR3 sequence: CASSNRDRSTDTQYF. CDR3 in DNA: TGTGCCAGCAGTAACCGGGACAGGAGCACAGATACGCAGTATTTT.

The chain employs TRBV19 and TRBJ1-2, with 7 bases aligning to TRBD1. The CDR3 sequence is 13 residues long. Per the germline V gene, CDR1 is LNHDA and CDR2 is SQIVND (reference sequence). V lost 11 bases and J lost 7; bases outside the gene matches: 13. CDR3 protein: CASTEQGFSGYTF. CDR3 bases: TGTGCCTCCACAGAACAGGGGTTTAGTGGCTACACCTTC.

This clone was observed a few times. The chain recombines TRBV9 with TRBJ1-2, with 11 positions matching TRBD1. The CDR3 runs to 15 residues. The V gene end was trimmed by 3 bases and the J gene end by 4 bases; junction bases not matched to a gene: 5. The germline V gene has CDR1 SGDLS and CDR2 YYNGEE. As DNA, the CDR3 is TGTGCCAGCAGCGACGGACAGGGGGCCGGCTATGGCTACACCTTC. This gives the protein CASSDGQGAGYGYTF. Full variable domain (remainder filled in from reference TRBV9 and TRBJ1-2): DSGVTQTPKHLITATGQRVTLRCSPRSGDLSVYWYQQSLDQGLQFLIQYYNGEERAKGNILERFSAQQFPDLHSELNLSSLELGDSALYFCASSDGQGAGYGYTFGSGTRLTVV.

The V gene is TRBV9, the J gene TRBJ1-1; possible D gene TRBD1, 6 bases. Between the trimmed V and J ends, which lost 3 bases and 0 bases, there was a span of 9 bases. CDR1 and CDR2 from the germline V gene are SGDLS and YYNGEE. This CDR3 is 14 amino acids long. CDR3 sequence: CASSATGMNTEAFF. The DNA for the CDR3 is TGTGCCAGCAGCGCTACAGGGATGAACACTGAAGCTTTCTTT.

This clone was detected once. V gene TRBV5-4 combines with J gene TRBJ2-5, with 12 bases identical to TRBD2. The germline gives CDR1 SGHNT, CDR2 YYREEE (reference sequence). The CDR3 length is 16 residues. V dropped 4 bases and J dropped 0; count of bases not matched to a gene: 4. DNA of the CDR3: TGTGCCAGCAGCCCTCTAGCGGGGGGGTACCAAGAGACCCAGTACTTC. Translated: CASSPLAGGYQETQYF. The whole variable domain, filled in from reference TRBV5-4 and TRBJ2-5, reads ETGVTQSPTHLIKTRGQQVTLRCSSQSGHNTVSWYQQALGQGPQFIFQYYREEENGRGNFPPRFSGLQFPNYSSELNVNALELDDSALYLCASSPLAGGYQETQYFGPGTRLLVL.

This sequence joins TRBV27 and TRBJ1-1; 9 nucleotides agree with TRBD1. Germline loops: CDR1 MNHEY, CDR2 SMNVEV (reference sequence). Trimming took 6 bases from V and 4 from J; bases not matched to a gene: 3. There are 13 residues in the CDR3. The CDR3 nucleotides read TGTGCCAGCAGGATGACAGGGGGCACTGAAGCTTTCTTT. Translation: CASRMTGGTEAFF.

This chain joins TRBV24-1 and TRBJ2-3; 7 bases match TRBD2. CDR1 and CDR2 from the germline V gene are KGHDR and SFDVKD. This CDR3 comprises 15 residues. Trimming cost V 2 bases and J 3 bases; bases outside gene matches: 4. For the CDR3, the DNA is TGTGCCACCAGTGATTATGTTAGCGGGACAGATACGCAGTATTTT. It codes for CATSDYVSGTDTQYF.

This chain joins TRBV19 and TRBJ2-4, with 10 bases identical to TRBD1. CDR1 and CDR2 from the germline V gene are LNHDA and SQIVND (reference sequence). V lost 9 bases, J lost 2 bases, and 16 bases stayed unmatched. The CDR3 extends over 18 amino acids. CDR3 sequence reads: CASSEGTGAQLSKNIQYF. The CDR3 nucleotides read TGTGCCAGCAGTGAGGGGACAGGGGCCCAGTTGTCCAAAAACATTCAGTACTTC.

This clone appeared a few times. The genes are TRBV4-2 and TRBJ1-2; D is undetermined. This CDR3 region has 15 residues. The V and J ends lost 4 bases and 2 bases respectively, with 14 bases between them. Per germline, CDR1 LGHNA and CDR2 YNFKEQ. The CDR3 DNA reads as TGTGCCAGCAGCCCCGCGGCGGAGGAGAACTATGGCTACACCTTC. Protein sequence: CASSPAAEENYGYTF.

This clone showed up just once. The chain is built from TRBV5-6 and TRBJ1-2; a possible D gene is TRBD1 (5 bases). In germline, CDR1 is SGHDT, CDR2 YYEEEE. Trimming left V 0 bases short and J 0 bases short, with 6 bases between. The CDR3 is made up of 14 amino acids. The CDR3 region has the DNA TGTGCCAGCAGCTTGGCAGGGACTAACTATGGCTACACCTTC. The encoded protein is CASSLAGTNYGYTF.

J is TRBJ2-7 and V is TRBV10-2; TRBD1 might be the D (6 bases). Trimming left V 3 bases short and J 9 bases short, with 18 bases between. This CDR3 contains 14 residues. The V gene's germline CDR1 is WSHSY and CDR2 SAAADI. In nucleotides, the CDR3 is TGCGCCAGCAGTGACCCCGGACAGCCCTATGGGCAGTACTTC. Translation gives CASSDPGQPYGQYF.

The chain has TRBV5-6 and TRBJ1-2, with 9 bases matching TRBD1. The CDR3 has 14 residues. In germline, CDR1 is SGHDT, CDR2 YYEEEE. Germline trimming cut 3 bases from V and 3 bases from J; bases unmatched to any gene: 3. The CDR3 nucleotides are TGTGCCAGCAGCTCCGGGACAGGGCACTATGGCTACACCTTC. This gives the protein CASSSGTGHYGYTF.

J is TRBJ2-7 and V is TRBV23-1, with 9 positions matching TRBD2. TRBV23-1 is flagged as an ORF with uncertain function. This CDR3 region has 16 residues. Losses at the gene ends were 1 base for V and 2 bases for J; bases not matched to a gene: 6. CDR3 residues: CASSQWVSGGTYEQYF. DNA of the CDR3: TGCGCCAGCAGTCAATGGGTAAGCGGGGGGACCTACGAGCAGTACTTC.

The genes are TRBV14 and TRBJ2-1; TRBD2 matches at 9 bases. The CDR3 runs 15 residues. The trim removed 1 base at V and 8 bases at J, leaving 6 bases unmatched. The germline V gene has CDR1 SGHDN and CDR2 FVKESK. The CDR3 DNA is TGTGCCAGCAGCCAAGTCCTAGCGGGGTCTCATGAGCAGTTCTTC. Translating gives CASSQVLAGSHEQFF.

This clone has only one observation. The chain carries TRBV7-2 and TRBJ1-5, with D maybe TRBD1 (5 bases). With 4 bases removed from V and 7 bases from J, the gap between germline ends came to 11 bases. Germline V CDR1 and CDR2: SGHTA, FQGNSA. The CDR3 runs to 13 residues. The CDR3 bases are TGTGCCAGCAGCTCCAGGGTCGGCCAGCCCCAGCATTTT. Protein: CASSSRVGQPQHF.

V and J are TRBV7-9 and TRBJ1-1; D not resolved. V gave up 1 base and J gave up 1 base, with 7 bases separating them. The length of the CDR3 is 14 residues. Looked up from germline, CDR1 is SEHNR and CDR2 is FQNEAQ (reference sequence). This CDR3 reads CASSLVGENTEAFF. CDR3 in DNA: TGTGCCAGCAGCTTAGTTGGAGAGAACACTGAAGCTTTCTTT. Based on the CDR3 plus reference TRBV7-9 and TRBJ1-1, the full variable domain is DTGVSQNPRHKITKRGQNVTFRCDPISEHNRLYWYRQTLGQGPEFLTYFQNEAQLEKSRLLSDRFSAERPKGSFSTLEIQRTEQGDSAMYLCASSLVGENTEAFFGQGTRLTVV.

This rearrangement joins TRBV14 to TRBJ2-1, with 7 bases aligning to TRBD1. With 0 bases clipped from V and 12 bases from J, the junction kept 8 bases outside the gene matches. The germline V gene encodes CDR1 SGHDN and CDR2 FVKESK. The CDR3 extends over 14 amino acids. CDR3: CASSQEVGGVVQFF. DNA of the CDR3: TGTGCCAGCAGCCAAGAAGTAGGGGGCGTGGTGCAGTTCTTC.

The genes are TRBV3-1 (or the pseudogene TRBV3-2) and TRBJ1-3, with D perhaps TRBD1 (6 bases). V was shortened by 0 bases and J by 2 bases, with 8 bases between the two germline ends. The CDR3 spans 15 residues. Germline-derived CDR1 and CDR2 are LGHDT and YNNKEL (reference sequence). The CDR3 DNA follows: TGTGCCAGCAGCCAAGATGCAGGGGCTGGAAACACCATATATTTT. Translating gives CASSQDAGAGNTIYF.

The chain is built from TRBV7-2 and TRBJ2-1; 7 bases agree with TRBD2. The junction had 13 bases not matched to a gene; V was cut back by 1 base and J by 4 bases. From germline, CDR1 is SGHTA and CDR2 FQGNSA. The CDR3 covers 18 residues. CDR3 protein: CASSLVFSAGVDYNEQFF. CDR3 DNA sequence: TGTGCCAGCAGCTTAGTCTTTTCGGCGGGAGTGGATTACAATGAGCAGTTCTTC. The variable domain in full, completed from reference TRBV7-2 and TRBJ2-1, reads GAGVSQSPSNKVTEKGKDVELRCDPISGHTALYWYRQSLGQGLEFLIYFQGNSAPDKSGLPSDRFSAERTGGSVSTLTIQRTQQEDSAVYLCASSLVFSAGVDYNEQFFGPGTRLTVL.

The chain links TRBV28 to TRBJ1-5, with D unresolved. V was shortened by 4 bases and J by 7 bases, with 17 bases between the two germline ends. Germline V gives CDR1 MDHEN, CDR2 SYDVKM. The CDR3 is 15 amino acids. Here the CDR3 reads CASSSTHGYIQPQHF. CDR3 bases: TGTGCCAGCAGTTCAACACACGGGTACATACAGCCCCAGCATTTT.

In this sample, this clone turned up a few times. The chain is built from TRBV2 and TRBJ1-1; 12 bases are a match to TRBD1. Per germline, CDR1 SNHLY and CDR2 FYNNEI. V dropped 8 bases and J dropped 4; count of bases not matched to a gene: 2. This CDR3 has 13 residues. The CDR3 spells CASLGQGATEAFF. The CDR3 nucleotides are TGTGCCAGCCTGGGACAGGGGGCCACTGAAGCTTTCTTT.

The chain has TRBV20-1 and TRBJ2-2; D not resolved. This CDR3 has 13 residues. Germline values: CDR1 DFQATT, CDR2 SNEGSKA (reference sequence). Trimming left V 4 bases short and J 0 bases short, with 6 bases between. The CDR3 region has the DNA TGCAGTGCTACTGACGCGAACACCGGGGAGCTGTTTTTT. As protein: CSATDANTGELFF.

The rearrangement links TRBV9 to TRBJ1-1, with TRBD1 matching 7 bases. V shed 3 bases, J shed 5 bases, and the junction held 4 bases outside the gene matches. The CDR3 contains 13 residues. Germline CDR1 is SGDLS and CDR2 is YYNGEE. The CDR3 region is CASSAGGSTEAFF. CDR3 DNA: TGTGCCAGCAGCGCAGGGGGATCAACTGAAGCTTTCTTT. Supplemented by reference TRBV9 and TRBJ1-1, the full variable domain reads DSGVTQTPKHLITATGQRVTLRCSPRSGDLSVYWYQQSLDQGLQFLIQYYNGEERAKGNILERFSAQQFPDLHSELNLSSLELGDSALYFCASSAGGSTEAFFGQGTRLTVV.